The 10 T cell receptor beta chains given below trace back to one sample, sequenced in a study of CD8 T cells in ankylosing spondylitis. TCRdb passed the 5' RACE reads through MiXCR, listing each CDR3 protein once. The table shows approximately 260,000 distinct CDR3 sequences, with roughly 18% occurring only once. Sequenced material: blood, either unsorted or a sorted T cell fraction (not recorded which). Receptors originate from a male donor with ankylosing spondylitis or in good health (not recorded which).

V gene TRBV7-8 combines with J gene TRBJ2-1, with 10 positions matching TRBD2. Germline CDR1 is SGHVS and CDR2 is FQNEAQ. CDR3 size: 15 residues. Trimming removed 0 bases from V and 9 bases from J; junction bases left unmatched: 5. The CDR3 nucleotides read TGTGCCAGCAGCTTAGCTCTAGCGGGAGTGCCTGAGCAGTTCTTC. Translating gives CASSLALAGVPEQFF.

A few counts support this clonotype. The chain carries TRBV11-2 and TRBJ2-3, with D possibly being TRBD1 or TRBD2 (5 bases each). The length of the CDR3 is 20 residues. Deletions cut 5 bases from V and 0 bases from J, with 27 bases between. Germline V gene sequence: CDR1 SGHAT, CDR2 FQNNGV. CDR3 sequence (DNA): TGTGCCAGCAGCCAGAGGGGTGTCAGGGAAGCCGCCCCTAGCACAGATACGCAGTATTTT. Its translation is CASSQRGVREAAPSTDTQYF.

This clonotype was counted ten times or more. J is TRBJ1-2 and V is TRBV12-3 or TRBV12-4; D unclear. This CDR3 region has 13 residues. Trimming left V 2 bases short and J 6 bases short, with 10 bases between. CDR3 sequence: CASSLLVLDGYTF. CDR3 coding DNA: TGTGCCAGCAGTTTATTAGTACTTGATGGCTACACCTTC.

The gene calls are TRBV4-1 and TRBJ2-5; a weak D match, TRBD2 (6 bases). From germline, CDR1 is MGHRA and CDR2 YSYEKL. This CDR3 has 16 residues. With 1 base removed from V and 1 base from J, the gap between germline ends came to 13 bases. DNA for the CDR3: TGCGCCAGCAGCCAAGGACGAGGCGGGACCCAAGAGACCCAGTACTTC. Its translation: CASSQGRGGTQETQYF.

This clonotype was recorded a few times. The chain uses TRBV11-2 and TRBJ2-7; 10 bases match TRBD2. This CDR3 is 18 amino acids long. Trimming removed 5 bases from V and 2 bases from J; junction bases left unmatched: 15. Germline-derived CDR1 and CDR2 are SGHAT and FQNNGV. The CDR3 coding sequence is TGTGCCAGCAGCCCTGAGGCTAGCGGGAGTTTATCACCCTACGAGCAGTACTTC. Translation: CASSPEASGSLSPYEQYF.

This clonotype was seen a few times. The chain joins TRBV5-1 to TRBJ2-5; D not resolved. Germline V gives CDR1 SGHRS, CDR2 YFSETQ. V shed 7 bases and J shed 1 base, with 11 bases lying between them. This CDR3 has 13 amino acids. For the CDR3, the DNA is TGCGCCAGCGCCAGCGCAAGCCAAGAGACCCAGTACTTC. It is translated as CASASASQETQYF.

This clonotype was picked up many times. This chain links TRBV5-6 with TRBJ2-7; possibly TRBD2 for D (6 bases). CDR1 is SGHDT and CDR2 is YYEEEE in the germline V gene. The CDR3 spans 16 residues. Trimming cost V 5 bases and J 0 bases, with 18 bases left between them. The CDR3 region has the DNA TGTGCCAGCAGGCCTCCGGGACTCCCGAGCTCCTACGAGCAGTACTTC. Amino acids: CASRPPGLPSSYEQYF.

This clonotype was observed a handful of times. The gene calls are TRBV12-5 and TRBJ2-1, with TRBD1 matching over 7 bases. CDR1 is LGHNT, CDR2 FRNRAP, per germline. The length of the CDR3 is 14 residues. V was pared by 6 bases and J by 4 bases, with 6 bases of the junction left unmatched. CDR3 sequence: CASGFGDSYNEQFF. For the CDR3, the DNA is TGTGCTAGTGGCTTCGGGGACAGTTACAATGAGCAGTTCTTC.

V and J are TRBV5-1 and TRBJ2-7; maybe TRBD1 (6 bases). The CDR3 sequence is 17 residues long. V lost 1 base and J lost 1, with 18 bases in between. From germline, CDR1 is SGHRS and CDR2 YFSETQ. The CDR3 sequence: CASSLYPRDTKSYEQYF. Here the CDR3 DNA reads TGCGCCAGCAGCTTGTACCCACGGGACACCAAATCCTACGAGCAGTACTTC.

The table lists this clonotype with a few counts. The rearrangement joins TRBV6-1 to TRBJ2-1; 13 bases match TRBD2. The J segment lost 7 bases and the V segment lost 7 bases, leaving 7 bases of the junction unmatched. The CDR3 runs 15 residues. Per germline, CDR1 MNHNS and CDR2 SASEGT. The CDR3 region is CASIRTSGSVNEQFF. The CDR3 nucleotides read TGTGCCAGCATCCGGACTAGCGGGAGTGTGAATGAGCAGTTCTTC.